The present entry profiles one T cell receptor (beta chain) with its context. The CDR3 runs to 15 residues. Germline CDR1 reads MGHRA; CDR2 reads YSYEKL. J was trimmed by 9 bases and V by 4 bases; bases with no gene match: 8. The data derive from a study of blood T cell repertoires in COVID-19. Per the study methods: Scientists estimated how many nucleated cells there were by amplifying reference gene primers. Generated by immunoSEQ multiplex PCR, the TCRdb table keeps only in-frame clones and is missing some. The DNA was the basis for D and trimming; V, J and clone size are from that table. Of about 98,000 clones in the sample, 86% are singletons; the top ten hold about 9.3%.

The sequenced material came from peripheral blood. The receptor was isolated from a man aged 45 to 65 with acute or convalescent COVID-19. The V and J genes are TRBV4-1 and TRBJ2-1; the match to TRBD2 covers 11 bases. DNA for the CDR3: TGCGCCAGCAGCCCCCTTAGCGGGAGGGTGAGTGAGCAGTTCTTC. Translation gives CASSPLSGRVSEQFF.